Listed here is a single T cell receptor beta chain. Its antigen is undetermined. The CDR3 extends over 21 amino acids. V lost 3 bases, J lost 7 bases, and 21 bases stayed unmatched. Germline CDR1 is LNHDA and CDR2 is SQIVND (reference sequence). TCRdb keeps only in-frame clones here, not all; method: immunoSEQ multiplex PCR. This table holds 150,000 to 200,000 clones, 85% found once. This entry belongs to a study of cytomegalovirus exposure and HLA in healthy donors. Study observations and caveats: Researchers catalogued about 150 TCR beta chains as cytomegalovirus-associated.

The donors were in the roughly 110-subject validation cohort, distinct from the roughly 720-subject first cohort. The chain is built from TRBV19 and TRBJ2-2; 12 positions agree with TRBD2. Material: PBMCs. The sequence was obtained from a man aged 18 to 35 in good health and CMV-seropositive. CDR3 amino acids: CASSIGSPGGLAGTRGGELFF. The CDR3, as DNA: TGTGCCAGTAGTATTGGAAGTCCGGGCGGACTAGCGGGGACAAGGGGCGGGGAGCTGTTTTTT.